The rows below give T cell receptor beta chains drawn from one sample of a study of cytomegalovirus exposure and HLA in healthy donors. The assay was immunoSEQ multiplex PCR, and TCRdb's table has in-frame clones only and misses some. The sample yields roughly 120,000 clones, approximately 68% seen once. Sequences were obtained from PBMCs. All receptors come from a man aged 25-45 years in good health and CMV-seropositive. Both conserved end residues are part of each CDR3. Each record gives: V gene, clone size, D gene, J gene, CDR3 protein, CDR3 DNA. A D gene is named only where the DNA matches it firmly. Part of the rows lack a size; the others show once, few, many or a class for expanded clones.

TRBV5-6,few,.,TRBJ1-1,CASSTAGRLNTEAFF,TGTGCCAGCAGCACCGCGGGGCGGTTGAACACTGAAGCTTTCTTT
TRBV7-3,.,.,TRBJ1-1,CASSKAGRDTEAFF,TGTGCCAGCAGCAAAGCGGGACGAGACACTGAAGCTTTCTTT
TRBV7-9,.,.,TRBJ2-2,CASSLGYTGELFF,TGTGCCAGCAGCCTCGGGTACACCGGGGAGCTGTTTTTT
TRBV15,.,TRBD1,TRBJ2-7,CATSTQPTGAYEQYF,TGTGCCACCAGCACGCAACCGACAGGGGCCTACGAGCAGTACTTC
TRBV7-8,.,TRBD1,TRBJ1-1,CASSSTDRANTEAFF,TGTGCCAGCAGCTCCACGGACAGGGCGAACACTGAAGCTTTCTTT
TRBV5-8,.,.,TRBJ1-3,CASSLSPGNTIYF,TGCGCCAGCAGCTTGAGCCCTGGAAACACCATATATTTT
TRBV6-4,few,TRBD2,TRBJ2-1,CASSAGTSGNEQFF,TGTGCCAGCAGTGCCGGGACTAGCGGGAATGAGCAGTTCTTC
TRBV5-1,.,.,TRBJ2-3,CASSLVPATSTDTQYF,TGCGCCAGCAGCTTGGTGCCAGCGACTAGCACAGATACGCAGTATTTT
TRBV4-1,.,TRBD2,TRBJ2-3,CASSQPPGLAGMDTQYF,TGCGCCAGCAGCCAACCCCCCGGACTAGCGGGAATGGATACGCAGTATTTT
TRBV19,.,TRBD1,TRBJ1-3,CASSLDRVNSGNTIYF,TGTGCCAGTAGTCTCGACAGGGTGAATTCTGGAAACACCATATATTTT
TRBV6-1,.,TRBD2,TRBJ2-7,CASSAHGGRTYEQYF,TGTGCCAGCAGTGCCCATGGCGGGAGGACCTACGAGCAGTACTTC
TRBV6-6,few,.,TRBJ2-7,CASSGMGTGTRYEQYF,TGTGCCAGCAGTGGAATGGGAACCGGGACTCGCTACGAGCAGTACTTC
TRBV29-1,.,.,TRBJ2-5,CSVPLEAQETQYF,TGCAGCGTCCCCTTGGAGGCCCAAGAGACCCAGTACTTC
TRBV10-3,.,.,TRBJ1-2,CAISQNSKGYTF,TGTGCCATCTCACAGAATAGTAAAGGCTACACCTTC
TRBV5-1,.,TRBD2,TRBJ2-7,CASTASGSFEQYF,TGCGCCAGCACCGCTAGCGGGAGCTTCGAGCAGTACTTC
TRBV9,.,TRBD2,TRBJ2-5,CASSAGLAGVGETQYF,TGTGCCAGCAGCGCGGGACTAGCGGGAGTTGGTGAGACCCAGTACTTC
TRBV29-1,.,.,TRBJ1-5,CSVAKFPVGGHSNQPQHF,TGCAGCGTTGCAAAATTCCCCGTCGGGGGGCATAGCAATCAGCCCCAGCATTTT
TRBV6-6,.,.,TRBJ2-7,CASSYSRTNLRYEQYF,TGTGCCAGCAGTTACTCTCGGACTAACCTACGCTACGAGCAGTACTTC
TRBV4-1,.,TRBD1,TRBJ1-1,CASARDRESEAFF,TGCGCCAGCGCCCGGGACAGGGAGAGTGAAGCTTTCTTT
TRBV20-1,.,.,TRBJ2-3,CSAMNYETQYF,TGCAGTGCAATGAACTACGAAACGCAGTATTTT
TRBV6-6,.,.,TRBJ1-5,CASSPPGGSNQPQHF,TGTGCCAGCAGTCCCCCGGGGGGAAGCAATCAGCCCCAGCATTTT
TRBV10-3,.,.,TRBJ2-7,CAISEARVKDEQYF,TGTGCCATCAGTGAGGCCAGGGTTAAGGACGAGCAGTACTTC